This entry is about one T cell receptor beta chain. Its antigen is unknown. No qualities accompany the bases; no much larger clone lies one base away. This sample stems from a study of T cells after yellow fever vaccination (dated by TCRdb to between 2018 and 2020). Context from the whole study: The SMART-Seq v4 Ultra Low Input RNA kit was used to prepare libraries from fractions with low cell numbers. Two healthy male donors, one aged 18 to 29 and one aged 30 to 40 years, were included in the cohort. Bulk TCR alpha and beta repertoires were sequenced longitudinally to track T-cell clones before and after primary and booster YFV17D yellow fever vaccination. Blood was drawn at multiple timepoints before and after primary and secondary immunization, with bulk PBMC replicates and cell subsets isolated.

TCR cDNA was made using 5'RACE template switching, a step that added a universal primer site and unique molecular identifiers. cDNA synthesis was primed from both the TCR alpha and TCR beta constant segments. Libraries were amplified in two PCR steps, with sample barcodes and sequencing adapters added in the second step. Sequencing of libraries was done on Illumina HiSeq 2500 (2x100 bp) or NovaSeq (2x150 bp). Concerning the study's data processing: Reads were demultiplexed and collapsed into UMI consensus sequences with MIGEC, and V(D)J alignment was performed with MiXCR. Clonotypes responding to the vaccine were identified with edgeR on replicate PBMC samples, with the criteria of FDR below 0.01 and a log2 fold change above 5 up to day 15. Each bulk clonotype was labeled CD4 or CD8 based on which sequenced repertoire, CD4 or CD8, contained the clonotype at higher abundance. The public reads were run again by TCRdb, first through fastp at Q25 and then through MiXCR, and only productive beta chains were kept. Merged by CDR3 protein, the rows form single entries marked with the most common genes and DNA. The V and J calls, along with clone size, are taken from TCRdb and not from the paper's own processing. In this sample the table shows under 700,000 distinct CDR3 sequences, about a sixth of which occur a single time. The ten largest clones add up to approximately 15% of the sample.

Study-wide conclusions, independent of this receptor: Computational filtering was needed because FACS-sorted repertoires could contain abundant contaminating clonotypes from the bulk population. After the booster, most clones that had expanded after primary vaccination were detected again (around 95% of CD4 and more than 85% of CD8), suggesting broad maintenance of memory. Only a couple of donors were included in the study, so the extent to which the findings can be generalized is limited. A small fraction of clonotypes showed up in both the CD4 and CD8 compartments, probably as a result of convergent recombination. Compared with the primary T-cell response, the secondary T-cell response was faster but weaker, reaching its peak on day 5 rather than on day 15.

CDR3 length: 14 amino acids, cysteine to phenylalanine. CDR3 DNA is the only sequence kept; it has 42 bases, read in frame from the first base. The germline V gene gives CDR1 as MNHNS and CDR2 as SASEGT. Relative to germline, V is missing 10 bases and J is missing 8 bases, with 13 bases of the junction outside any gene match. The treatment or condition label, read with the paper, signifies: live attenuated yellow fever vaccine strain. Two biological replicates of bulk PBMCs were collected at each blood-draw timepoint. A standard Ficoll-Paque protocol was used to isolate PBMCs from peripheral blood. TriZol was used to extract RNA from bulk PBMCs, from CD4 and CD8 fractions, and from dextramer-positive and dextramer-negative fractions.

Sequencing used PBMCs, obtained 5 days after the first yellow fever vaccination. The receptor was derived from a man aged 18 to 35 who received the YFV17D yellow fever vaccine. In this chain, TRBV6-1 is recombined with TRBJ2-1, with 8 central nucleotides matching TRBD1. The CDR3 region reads CATTRLTGVHEQFF. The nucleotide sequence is TGTGCCACTACCCGGCTGACAGGGGTACATGAGCAGTTCTTC.